Listed below are T cell receptor beta chains from one sample, sequenced in a study of blood T cells in healthy people across ages. In TCRdb, the 5' RACE reads were re-called with MiXCR into one record per CDR3 protein. Here the sample spans about 800,000 distinct CDR3 sequences, around 25% being singletons. The data also belong to a second study, concerning T cells of mothers and their children.

The sequencing sample was made of blood. The receptor set was obtained from a boy aged 5 to 17 in good health. The CDR3 runs from the conserved cysteine through the conserved F or W. D genes are given only for firm matches. Only part of the rows carry a size: once, few, many, or a class if the clone is expanded.

>NA|TRBV12-3/TRBV12-4|TRBD1|TRBJ2-7
CASSWYGTGKTYEQYF
TGTGCCAGCAGCTGGTACGGGACAGGGAAAACCTACGAGCAGTACTTC
>NA|TRBV4-3|TRBD2|TRBJ2-7
CASSQWGGYEQYF
TGCGCCAGCAGCCAATGGGGGGGCTACGAGCAGTACTTC
>NA|TRBV3-1|TRBD2|TRBJ2-7
CASSRLAGVPYEQYF
TGTGCCAGCAGCCGGCTAGCGGGAGTTCCCTACGAGCAGTACTTC
>NA|TRBV7-8|TRBD1|TRBJ2-7
CASSLVSQGASPHAYEQYF
TGTGCCAGCAGCTTAGTCTCACAGGGGGCGAGTCCCCACGCCTACGAGCAGTACTTC
>few|TRBV20-1|NA|TRBJ2-5
CSARPGETQYF
TGCAGTGCCCGACCCGGGGAGACCCAGTACTTC
>NA|TRBV29-1|NA|TRBJ1-2
CSVGGSLGNYGYTF
TGCAGCGTGGGTGGATCACTCGGGAACTATGGCTACACCTTC
>NA|TRBV7-2|NA|TRBJ2-1
CASSFGPNEQFF
TGTGCCAGCAGCTTTGGGCCGAATGAGCAGTTCTTC
>NA|TRBV12-3/TRBV12-4|TRBD2|TRBJ2-3
CASSSSGSQADAQYF
TGTGCCAGCAGTTCTAGCGGGAGTCAGGCAGATGCGCAGTATTTT
>NA|TRBV25-1|NA|TRBJ1-2
CASSERGPFYGYTF
TGTGCCAGCAGTGAAAGAGGGCCCTTCTATGGCTACACCTTC
>few|TRBV6-5|TRBD1|TRBJ1-2
CASSYRTGPYTF
TGTGCCAGCAGTTACCGGACAGGACCCTACACCTTC
>NA|TRBV9|NA|TRBJ2-2
CASSVEWPTGELFF
TGTGCCAGCAGCGTAGAGTGGCCCACCGGGGAGCTGTTTTTT
>NA|TRBV20-1|NA|TRBJ2-2
CSAPVLNTGELFF
TGCAGTGCTCCCGTCTTGAACACCGGGGAGCTGTTTTTT
>NA|TRBV7-2|NA|TRBJ2-2
CASSPAVYDTGELFF
TGTGCCAGCAGCCCGGCGGTTTACGACACCGGGGAGCTGTTTTTT
>many|TRBV5-1|NA|TRBJ1-1
CASSLEEALNTEAFF
TGCGCCAGCAGCTTGGAAGAGGCCCTGAACACTGAAGCTTTCTTT
>few|TRBV20-1|TRBD2|TRBJ2-4
CSARDFVPSGLAKNIQYF
TGCAGTGCTAGAGATTTTGTCCCTAGCGGGCTAGCCAAAAACATTCAGTACTTC
>few|TRBV4-2|TRBD1|TRBJ1-6
CASSQGQGQLYNSPLHF
TGTGCCAGCAGCCAAGGGCAGGGACAGCTCTATAATTCACCTCTCCACTTT
>few|TRBV3-1|NA|TRBJ2-6
CASSQVYTFTGANVLTF
TGTGCCAGCAGCCAAGTTTACACCTTTACTGGGGCCAACGTCCTGACTTTC
>NA|TRBV15|NA|TRBJ1-1
CATSRSRGVLPEAFF
TGTGCCACCAGCAGATCCCGGGGGGTACTCCCTGAAGCTTTCTTT
>few|TRBV2|TRBD1|TRBJ1-5
CASRGTGERPQHF
TGTGCCAGCAGGGGGACAGGGGAACGGCCCCAGCATTTT
>NA|TRBV24-1|NA|TRBJ2-5
CATSDTPTNAEYQETQYF
TGTGCCACCAGTGACACCCCGACTAACGCGGAGTACCAAGAGACCCAGTACTTC
>NA|TRBV6-5|NA|TRBJ1-3
CASSLVYQGASGNTIYF
TGTGCCAGCAGTTTAGTCTACCAGGGTGCCTCTGGAAACACCATATATTTT
>NA|TRBV7-2|TRBD2|TRBJ2-7
CASSPFWGGSVLEQYF
TGTGCCAGCAGCCCCTTCTGGGGGGGGAGTGTGCTCGAGCAGTACTTC
>few|TRBV20-1|TRBD1|TRBJ1-1
CSAVSGQVDTEAFF
TGCAGTGCCGTCAGTGGACAGGTGGACACTGAAGCTTTCTTT
>NA|TRBV3-1|NA|TRBJ1-2
CASSQDEGVVAGLEREYGYTF
TGTGCCAGCAGCCAAGATGAAGGAGTCGTGGCAGGGCTGGAACGAGAGTATGGCTACACCTTC
>NA|TRBV27|TRBD2|TRBJ2-7
CASRGLATAYEQYF
TGTGCCAGCAGGGGACTAGCTACCGCCTACGAGCAGTACTTC
>many|TRBV5-1|NA|TRBJ2-7
CASSFGNYEQYF
TGCGCCAGCAGCTTCGGGAACTACGAGCAGTACTTC
>many|TRBV5-1|TRBD2|TRBJ2-5
CASSLSLAAQETQYF
TGCGCCAGCAGCTTGAGTCTAGCGGCTCAAGAGACCCAGTACTTC
>NA|TRBV3-1|NA|TRBJ2-5
CASSQAEGPNQETQYF
TGTGCCAGCAGCCAAGCGGAAGGGCCCAACCAAGAGACCCAGTACTTC
>few|TRBV4-1|TRBD2|TRBJ2-2
CASSQDAGGFRGANTGELFF
TGCGCCAGCAGCCAAGACGCGGGAGGGTTTAGAGGGGCGAACACCGGGGAGCTGTTTTTT
>NA|TRBV5-1|NA|TRBJ2-5
CASSQSWGGAETQYF
TGCGCCAGCAGCCAATCCTGGGGCGGGGCCGAGACCCAGTACTTC
>few|TRBV20-1|TRBD2|TRBJ2-1
CSERSGGNNEQFF
TGCAGTGAGAGAAGCGGGGGAAACAATGAGCAGTTCTTC
>NA|TRBV4-3|NA|TRBJ2-6
CASSPQEGFGAKVLTF
TGCGCCAGCAGCCCCCAGGAGGGCTTTGGGGCCAAAGTCCTGACTTTC
>NA|TRBV3-1|NA|TRBJ2-1
CASSQDRESGPRGFF
TGTGCCAGCAGCCAAGATCGGGAGAGCGGCCCCCGGGGGTTCTTC
>NA|TRBV29-1|TRBD1|TRBJ2-1
CSVGRDRGYNEQFF
TGCAGCGTTGGACGGGACAGGGGGTACAATGAGCAGTTCTTC
>few|TRBV6-5|NA|TRBJ2-7
CASSYGSRGHEQYF
TGTGCCAGCAGTTACGGCAGCAGGGGCCACGAGCAGTACTTC
>once|TRBV6-2/TRBV6-3|TRBD1|TRBJ2-7
CASSLQNSGTGFYEQYF
TGTGCCAGCAGTCTCCAGAACTCCGGGACAGGGTTCTACGAGCAGTACTTC
>NA|TRBV6-5|TRBD2|TRBJ2-7
CASSQGLEGMGYEQYF
TGTGCCAGCAGCCAAGGACTAGAAGGGATGGGATACGAGCAGTACTTC
>NA|TRBV12-3/TRBV12-4|NA|TRBJ2-3
CASIKGYTQYF
TGTGCCAGCATTAAAGGATACACGCAGTATTTT
>NA|TRBV6-1|TRBD1|TRBJ2-1
CASNPGGGSYNERFF
TGTGCCAGTAATCCAGGGGGCGGCTCCTACAATGAGCGGTTCTTC
>NA|TRBV27|NA|TRBJ2-1
CASSLRARLINNEQFF
TGTGCCAGCAGCCTCCGAGCGCGCCTTATCAACAATGAGCAGTTCTTC
>NA|TRBV10-3|TRBD1|TRBJ1-1
CAIGTGPGTEAFF
TGTGCCATCGGGACAGGCCCGGGGACTGAAGCTTTCTTT
>few|TRBV28|NA|TRBJ1-2
CASGRTDYGYTF
TGTGCCAGCGGACGGACGGACTATGGCTACACCTTC
>few|TRBV20-1|TRBD2|TRBJ2-1
CSASLGLAFNEQFF
TGCAGTGCTAGCTTGGGACTAGCATTCAACGAGCAGTTCTTC
>few|TRBV29-1|TRBD2|TRBJ2-1
CSVEGAGGAYNEQFF
TGCAGCGTTGAAGGGGCGGGGGGCGCCTACAATGAGCAGTTCTTC
>few|TRBV4-2|TRBD1|TRBJ1-4
CASRHDRAGEKLFF
TGTGCCAGCAGACACGACAGGGCGGGTGAAAAACTGTTTTTT
>few|TRBV12-3/TRBV12-4|NA|TRBJ2-1
CASSLSRQYNEQFF
TGTGCCAGCAGTTTAAGTCGGCAATACAATGAGCAGTTCTTC
>few|TRBV5-4|NA|TRBJ1-4
CASSLQARREKLFF
TGTGCCAGCAGCTTGCAGGCGCGCCGTGAAAAACTGTTTTTT
>few|TRBV27|TRBD2|TRBJ2-1
CAISSGLAGNEQFF
TGTGCCATATCTTCCGGGTTAGCGGGGAATGAGCAGTTCTTC
>few|TRBV19|NA|TRBJ1-4
CASNHDPSTNEKLFF
TGTGCCAGTAATCACGACCCTTCAACTAATGAAAAACTGTTTTTT
>few|TRBV11-2|NA|TRBJ2-5
CASSLVVGKETQYF
TGTGCCAGCAGCTTAGTGGTAGGGAAGGAGACCCAGTACTTC